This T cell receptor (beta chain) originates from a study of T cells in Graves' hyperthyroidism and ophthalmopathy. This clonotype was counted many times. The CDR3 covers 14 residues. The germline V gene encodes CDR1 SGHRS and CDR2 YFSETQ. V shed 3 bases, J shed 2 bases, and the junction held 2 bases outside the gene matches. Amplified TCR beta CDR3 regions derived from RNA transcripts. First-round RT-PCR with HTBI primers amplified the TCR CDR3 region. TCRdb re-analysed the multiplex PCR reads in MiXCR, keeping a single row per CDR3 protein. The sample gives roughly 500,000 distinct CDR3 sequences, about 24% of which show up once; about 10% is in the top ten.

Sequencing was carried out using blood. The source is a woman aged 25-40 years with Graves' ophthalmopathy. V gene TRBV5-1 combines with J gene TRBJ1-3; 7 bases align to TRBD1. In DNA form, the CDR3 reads TGCGCCAGCAGCTGGCAGGGGGCTGGAAACACCATATATTTT. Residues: CASSWQGAGNTIYF.